This T cell receptor beta chain was profiled in a study of T cells in women clearing cervical HPV infection (dated by TCRdb to between 2017 and 2018). Concerning the study at large: Cases were about 25 women with histologically confirmed HPV16-related CIN3 or worse, including a couple of invasive cancers. A median age of approximately 30 years was observed in cases versus over 37 in controls, and no significant differences in baseline characteristics were found. In the parent cohort, about 10,000 women aged 18 or older were enrolled in Guanacaste, Costa Rica, during about 1993 to 1994 and were followed for six to seven years. Among cases, blood sampling came a median of approximately 150 days after lesion detection, with an interquartile range of about 80 to 210 days. Cases were matched to controls by age within five years and by the year the sample was collected. Since only a few of the women had HLA typing available, the possibility that HLA type was acting as a confounder could not be ruled out. This exploratory proof-of-principle case-control study, nested within the Guanacaste HPV Natural History Study in Costa Rica, compared TCR repertoires among women with different cervical HPV16 outcomes. Case blood was taken at the visit when the lesion was first identified, whereas control blood was taken when infection was no longer detected. The controls were 25 or so women whose single incident HPV16 infection cleared within 12 months with no development of precancer or cancer. Quality controls consisted of five blinded duplicates per group, for a total of about 60 samples made up of approximately 50 participants and approximately 10 replicates. Overall results and qualifications from the work: Significantly higher TCR repertoire richness was observed in CIN3+ cases than in controls across sequencing depths, whereas no difference in evenness was found. The cross-sectional design could not show whether associations preceded infection or resulted from it; effector/memory subsets and HPV-specific T cells were not isolated. By combining richness with V gene abundances, random forest classifiers separated cases from controls with an estimated AUC of 0.83. Because the number of T cells in each sample was unknown, differences in richness could reflect differing T-cell content rather than repertoire biology.

Every participant had a single incident cervical HPV16 infection, and women with prevalent HPV16 infections were excluded. Cervical HPV DNA was detected by MY09/MY11 PCR, and genotyping was performed by dot-blot hybridization. About 14 mL of heparinized blood was centrifuged, after which the buffy coat was aliquoted, frozen at -30 degrees C, and then stored at -80 degrees C. QIAGEN kits were used to extract genomic DNA from buffy coat specimens. On this clone itself: The antigen it recognizes is unknown.

TCR beta CDR3 regions were amplified by multiplex PCR using the immunoSEQ assay from an average of about 1,200 ng genomic DNA per sample. Primer bias was corrected in the assay by using a complete synthetic TCR repertoire to establish an amplification baseline. Amplicons were sequenced on the Illumina platform. The authors' analysis ran thus. Sequence errors were corrected by clustering with frequency ratios and a modified nearest-neighbor algorithm, and the sequences were then analyzed in the immunoSEQ Analyzer using IMGT gene definitions. TCR richness and evenness were averaged over 20 rarefaction repeats at each rarefaction depth, excluding samples with fewer sequences than the depth. Relative abundances of V, D and J genes were compared between groups using Wilcoxon rank sum tests, with FDR correction applied. For the blinded duplicates, the intraclass correlation was approximately 96% for TCR richness and averaged 76.4% across around 66 gene segments. TCRdb mirrors the immuneACCESS table, restricted to in-frame sequences. Some clones are absent from its copies; in checked studies, under half trace to an unresolved V gene, and the reason for the others is unknown. V, J and clone size were drawn from that table, and D and trimming were deduced from the DNA. The sample table on file contains some 24,000 clones. The ten largest account for approximately 5.4% of the sample.

The source material was blood buffy coat. The clonotype was recovered from a woman between 18 and 70 years old with a cervical HPV16 infection that either progressed to CIN3+ or cleared (not recorded which).

CDR3 DNA (partial): TGTGCCAGCAGTCGACTAGCGCCTGACTACAATGAC. Translated, this gives CASSRLAPDYND. The entire CDR3 protein reads CASSRLAPDYNDYTF. The chain couples TRBV7-9 to TRBJ1-2; there is no confident call for the D gene. The CDR3 end falls 3 residues outside the read, so it is completed with the germline J gene. From cysteine to phenylalanine, the CDR3 is 15 amino acids long. Sequencing covers 36 bases of the CDR3, shown here with the frame starting at base 1. CDR1 and CDR2, looked up from the germline V gene (reference sequence), are SEHNR and FQNEAQ.